This TCR beta chain was recorded in a study of T cell responses to AZD1222 COVID-19 vaccine. Overall study results and limits: Reportedly, nearly half of unique spike TCRs recognized epitopes outside B.1.351/B.1.1.7 mutations.

Here immunoSEQ multiplex PCR was the method, and the copy in TCRdb shows in-frame clones only, minus some. This table has over 100,000 clones, about 86% appearing once. V was trimmed by 2 bases and J by 8 bases, leaving 18 bases between them. This CDR3 contains 15 residues. The germline gives CDR1 ENHRY, CDR2 SYGVKD. This clone was seen once. Its antigen is unknown. The material was peripheral blood, obtained on day 0 of AZD1222 vaccination. V gene TRBV10-3 combines with J gene TRBJ1-1; D is possibly TRBD1 (6 bases). The clonotype was recovered from an adult in good health. CDR3 sequence reads: CAISEQIGVGGEAFF. The CDR3 nucleotides read TGTGCCATCAGTGAGCAGATAGGAGTGGGGGGCGAAGCTTTCTTT.